Detailed here is one TCR beta chain. Original data processing: Counts of nucleated cells, estimated from reference gene primer amplification, were obtained. Profiled with immunoSEQ multiplex PCR; TCRdb holds only in-frame clones, not every one. Clone size and V and J calls were adopted from that table, with D and trimming inferred from the DNA. The repertoire holds almost 400,000 clones, with about 90% as singletons. The sample originates from a study of blood T cell repertoires in COVID-19. Study background: Whether acute or convalescent, the COVID-19 samples came from the United States, Italy and Spain. From T cells, B-cell-depleted T cells, or PBMCs came the material, which was cDNA or gDNA.

J was trimmed by 2 bases and V by 4 bases; bases with no gene match: 7. Germline values: CDR1 SGHAT, CDR2 FQNNGV. The CDR3 is 15 residues long. Sample: peripheral blood. V is TRBV11-2 and J is TRBJ1-2; 7 bases align to TRBD1. The receptor's source is a woman between 55 and 75 years old with COVID-19, enrolled during active disease. As DNA, the CDR3 is TGTGCCAGCAGCTCAGACGGGACAGCCAACTATGGCTACACCTTC. Translation: CASSSDGTANYGYTF.